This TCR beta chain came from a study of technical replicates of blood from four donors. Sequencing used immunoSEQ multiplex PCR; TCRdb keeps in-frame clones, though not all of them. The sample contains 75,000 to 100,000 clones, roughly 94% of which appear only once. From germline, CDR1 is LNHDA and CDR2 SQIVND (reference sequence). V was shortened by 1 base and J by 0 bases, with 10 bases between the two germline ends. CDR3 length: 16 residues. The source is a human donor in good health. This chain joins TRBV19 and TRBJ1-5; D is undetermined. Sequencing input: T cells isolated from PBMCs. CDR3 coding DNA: TGTGCCAGTAGTATAGGTTCAGATTATAGCAATCAGCCCCAGCATTTT. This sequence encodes CASSIGSDYSNQPQHF.